The TCR beta chain described here comes from a study of blood T cell repertoires in COVID-19. Study at large: Collection of acute and convalescent COVID-19 samples took place in the United States, Italy and Spain.

TCRdb keeps only in-frame clones here, not all; method: immunoSEQ multiplex PCR. The table lists 60,000 or so clones, approximately 90% of them singletons. After removal of 2 bases from V and 8 bases from J, the junction contained 11 bases not matched to a gene. The V gene's germline CDR1 is MDHEN and CDR2 SYDVKM. The CDR3 has 18 residues. This clone was detected once. This clonotype originated in a human donor with active COVID-19. The donor label of this sample is uncertain. Specimen: peripheral blood. The J gene is TRBJ1-6, the V gene TRBV28; 11 positions agree with TRBD1. CDR3 in DNA: TGTGCCAGCAGTTTACCCCCTTGGACAGGGGGCGGGCATTCACCCCTCCACTTT. It is translated as CASSLPPWTGGGHSPLHF.